Below, one TCR beta chain is given with its context. Its specificity is not known. The junction does not match germline at one end; this may be a read error. These data come from a study of T cells in Graves' hyperthyroidism and ophthalmopathy. Across the study: Once the initial diagnosis was made, peripheral blood was obtained before any treatment.

Study findings and constraints: Ophthalmopathy was predicted by the model a median of roughly 6.6 months ahead of onset. Researchers found most expanded thyroid clonotypes above 0.001 in blood as well.

Amplified regions were TCR beta CDR3 sequences from RNA transcripts. HTBI primers drove first-round RT-PCR of the TCR CDR3. TCRdb called the multiplex PCR reads again in MiXCR, with one record for every CDR3 protein. This repertoire shows 96,000 or so distinct CDR3 sequences, just over 50% found once; its top ten account for roughly 26%. Hyperthyroidism had been newly diagnosed in patients aged 18 to 65, and its duration was under 2 months. The receptor comes from a woman aged 40 to 49 with Graves' hyperthyroidism. The sequencing input was blood.

The CDR3 coding sequence is TGCGCCAGCAGCCAACAAGGGGGAGTCACCGGGGAGCTGTCTTTT. It encodes CASSQQGGVTGELSF. This rearrangement joins TRBV5-1 to TRBJ2-2, with a tentative D call TRBD1 (6 bases). The CDR3 has 15 residues. CDR1 SGHRS and CDR2 YFSETQ come from the germline V gene.